Below, one TCR beta chain is given with its context. This record belongs to a study of T-cell reconstitution after alpha-beta-depleted transplantation in children. Unique molecular identifiers were incorporated when the TCRbeta library was constructed. TCRdb independently ran MiXCR on the PCR reads; one entry per CDR3 protein. The sample has about 400,000 distinct CDR3 sequences, around 15% seen once; the top ten hold under 30%. The CDR3 extends over 12 amino acids. V gave up 3 bases and J gave up 6 bases, with 6 bases separating them. Germline V gives CDR1 MDHEN, CDR2 SYDVKM. The sample consisted of PBMCs, mostly from graft donor cells, taken 360 days after TCRalphabeta/CD19-depleted stem cell transplant. This TCR was recovered from a boy in the first two years of life who had a stem cell transplant for Wiskott-Aldrich syndrome, so the T cells may come from the graft donor. The chain joins TRBV28 to TRBJ2-1; D uncertain. CDR3 amino acids: CASSFLSNEQFF. The CDR3 nucleotides are TGTGCCAGCAGTTTTCTTTCCAATGAGCAGTTCTTC.